The 13 T cell receptor beta chains reported below all come from one sample, sequenced in a study of T cell changes during pregnancy in multiple sclerosis. Here immunoSEQ multiplex PCR was the method, and the copy in TCRdb shows in-frame clones only, minus some. The data hold 85,000 to 130,000 clones, with 85% to 95% observed a single time. Sequenced material: peripheral blood, taken after pregnancy. These receptors were taken from a female donor with multiple sclerosis, enrolled in a pregnancy study.

The chain has TRBV5-8 and TRBJ1-3; D is perhaps TRBD1 (5 bases). This CDR3 is 14 amino acids long. CDR1 is SGHTS and CDR2 is YDEGEE in the germline V gene. Trimming took off 4 bases at V and 3 bases at J, with 11 bases between the two ends. CDR3 nucleotide sequence: TGTGCCAGCAGCCCCGGGGGACTTGGAAACACCATATATTTT. It codes for CASSPGGLGNTIYF.

The rearrangement uses TRBV6-1 and TRBJ2-5, with 9 bases identical to TRBD1. The CDR3 totals 14 residues. Germline-derived CDR1 and CDR2 are MNHNS and SASEGT. V lost 6 bases to trimming and J lost 4 bases; unmatched junction nucleotides: 6. In DNA, the CDR3 is TGTGCCAGCAGCCGAGGGACAGGGAGAGAGACCCAGTACTTC. Translating it yields CASSRGTGRETQYF.

The chain joins TRBV4-1 to TRBJ1-3; a possible D gene is TRBD1 (6 bases). Germline V gives CDR1 MGHRA, CDR2 YSYEKL. V was cut by 4 bases and J by 1 base, with 14 bases left in between. CDR3 length: 16 amino acids. The CDR3 loop is CASSLGTLKSGNTIYF. The CDR3 DNA follows: TGCGCCAGCAGCCTAGGGACACTAAAATCTGGAAACACCATATATTTT.

This chain uses TRBV5-4 with TRBJ2-7; possibly TRBD1 for D (6 bases). The V end lost 4 bases, the J end lost 3 bases, and 20 bases lay between the germline ends. Germline lookup yields CDR1 SGHNT and CDR2 YYREEE (reference sequence). The CDR3 consists of 16 residues. The CDR3 protein is CASSPSPAGVNYEQYF. The CDR3 DNA reads TGTGCCAGCAGCCCCTCCCCGGCAGGGGTAAACTACGAGCAGTACTTC.

The chain uses TRBV30 and TRBJ2-2; a possible D gene is TRBD2 (5 bases). Germline loops: CDR1 GTSNPN, CDR2 SVGIG (reference sequence). This CDR3 is 13 amino acids long. Between the trimmed V and J ends, which lost 1 base and 7 bases, there was a span of 10 bases. The CDR3 DNA follows: TGTGCCTGGAGTGGGACTGCCTACGGGGAGCTGTTTTTT. Translating gives CAWSGTAYGELFF.

This clone has just one count. V gene TRBV19 combines with J gene TRBJ1-2; perhaps TRBD1 as D (6 bases). V was cut by 3 bases and J by 8 bases, with 13 bases left in between. Looked up from germline, CDR1 is LNHDA and CDR2 is SQIVND (reference sequence). CDR3 length: 13 residues. CDR3 bases: TGTGCCAGTAGTATTCGGGGGGCTTACGGCTACACCTTC. Translated, it gives CASSIRGAYGYTF.

This clone was picked up a small number of times. The rearrangement joins TRBV7-3 to TRBJ1-2; 9 bases are shared with TRBD1. The CDR3 is 15 amino acids. The V gene's germline CDR1 is SGHTA and CDR2 FQGTGA. J lost 3 bases, V lost 0 bases, and 2 bases had no gene match. The CDR3 nucleotides are TGTGCCAGCAGCTTAACCGGGACAGGGCACTATGGCTACACCTTC. It encodes CASSLTGTGHYGYTF.

This clone was counted a single time. This chain links TRBV7-8 with TRBJ2-6; no firm D call. CDR3 size: 20 residues. V gave up 1 base and J gave up 1 base, with 20 bases separating them. CDR1 and CDR2 from the germline V gene are SGHVS and FQNEAQ. The CDR3 DNA reads as TGTGCCAGCAGCTTAGGTCCCGCGGCGATCGTAATATCTGGGGCCAACGTCCTGACTTTC. Its translation is CASSLGPAAIVISGANVLTF. Using reference TRBV7-8 and TRBJ2-6 for the parts outside the CDR3, the full variable domain is GAGVSQSPRYKVAKRGQDVALRCDPISGHVSLFWYQQALGQGPEFLTYFQNEAQLDKSGLPSDRFFAERPEGSVSTLKIQRTQQEDSAVYLCASSLGPAAIVISGANVLTFGAGSRLTVL.

The chain uses TRBV9 and TRBJ1-5; TRBD1 agrees at 7 bases. Germline lookup yields CDR1 SGDLS and CDR2 YYNGEE. J gave up 5 bases and V 0 bases, and 5 bases lay outside the gene matches. The CDR3 extends over 15 amino acids. As DNA, the CDR3 is TGTGCCAGCAGCGTAGGGTCGGGACAGTATCAGCCCCAGCATTTT. It encodes CASSVGSGQYQPQHF.

The chain carries TRBV11-2 and TRBJ1-4; the D is unclear. With 4 bases removed from V and 3 bases from J, the gap between germline ends came to 12 bases. This CDR3 contains 15 residues. CDR1 is SGHAT, CDR2 FQNNGV, per germline. For the CDR3, the DNA is TGTGCCAGCAGCTCCACGACCGGGTCTAATGAAAAACTGTTTTTT. This sequence encodes CASSSTTGSNEKLFF.

CDR3 in amino acids: CASSPTNAGGSDTQYF. In nucleotides, the CDR3 is TGTGCCAGCAGCCCTACAAATGCGGGGGGATCAGATACGCAGTATTTT. The chain recombines TRBV7-8 with TRBJ2-3; TRBD2 aligns across 8 bases. The junction had 11 bases not matched to a gene; V was cut back by 5 bases and J by 4 bases. The CDR3 has 16 residues. CDR1 is SGHVS, CDR2 FQNEAQ, per germline.

The rearrangement joins TRBV25-1 to TRBJ1-1; 9 bases are shared with TRBD1. J gave up 4 bases and V 2 bases, and 11 bases lay outside the gene matches. This CDR3 spans 17 amino acids. The germline gives CDR1 MGHDK, CDR2 SYGVNS. Written as DNA, the CDR3 is TGTGCCAGCAGTGAAGCCGGGACAGGGAAAGGTATCACTGAAGCTTTCTTT. It yields the protein CASSEAGTGKGITEAFF.

The count of this clone is one. A read error may produce the germline difference seen at one junction end. This chain uses TRBV28 with TRBJ1-6; 7 bases match TRBD1. The CDR3 spans 16 residues. From germline, CDR1 is MDHEN and CDR2 SYDVKM. This CDR3 reads CASSLPQGNRGSPLHF. As DNA, the CDR3 is TGTGCCAGCAGTTTACCACAGGGGAATCGGGGTTCACCTCTCCACTTT. The complete variable domain, with remaining parts taken from reference TRBV28 and TRBJ1-6, reads DVKVTQSSRYLVKRTGEKVFLECVQDMDHENMFWYRQDPGLGLRLIYFSYDVKMKEKGDIPEGYSVSREKKERFSLILESASTNQTSMYLCASSLPQGNRGSPLHFGNGTRLTVT.